The 18 T cell receptor beta chains listed next were all sequenced from one sample in a study of blood T cell repertoires in COVID-19. The repertoire was sequenced with immunoSEQ multiplex PCR; TCRdb's copy has only in-frame clones and lacks some. The sample shows some 170,000 clones, around 74% of them seen only once. Sample: peripheral blood. These receptor sequences come from a man in his 70s with acute or convalescent COVID-19.

The J gene is TRBJ1-1, the V gene TRBV19; D is perhaps TRBD1 (6 bases). From germline, CDR1 is LNHDA and CDR2 SQIVND (reference sequence). This CDR3 has 16 amino acids. V lost 3 bases, J lost 6 bases, and 20 bases lay in between. The CDR3 region has the DNA TGTGCCAGTAGTATCCGGGCTCAGGGGAAGGGGGCTGAAGCTTTCTTT. This codes for CASSIRAQGKGAEAFF. The full variable domain, in which reference TRBV19 and TRBJ1-1 provide the parts outside the CDR3, is DGGITQSPKYLFRKEGQNVTLSCEQNLNHDAMYWYRQDPGQGLRLIYYSQIVNDFQKGDIAEGYSVSREKKESFPLTVTSAQKNPTAFYLCASSIRAQGKGAEAFFGQGTRLTVV.

This clone was counted once. This rearrangement joins TRBV9 to TRBJ2-1, with TRBD2 identical over 9 bases. Germline V gene lookup returns CDR1 SGDLS and CDR2 YYNGEE. This CDR3 spans 14 amino acids. Trimming cost V 6 bases and J 10 bases; bases outside gene matches: 11. The chain's CDR3 is CASNPAGGVGEQFF. For the CDR3, the DNA is TGTGCCAGCAATCCAGCGGGGGGCGTTGGGGAGCAGTTCTTC.

This sequence joins TRBV19 and TRBJ1-1; TRBD1 agrees at 8 bases. V was clipped by 6 bases and J by 1 base; unmatched bases: 7. Germline V gene data show CDR1 as LNHDA and CDR2 as SQIVND (reference sequence). CDR3 length equals 15 residues. The CDR3 region is CASSLTGTGNTEAFF. The CDR3 coding sequence is TGTGCCAGTAGCCTCACCGGGACAGGGAACACTGAAGCTTTCTTT.

There are a few counts of this clone. This chain links TRBV7-2 with TRBJ1-2; 7 bases align to TRBD1. Germline trimming cut 5 bases from V and 7 bases from J; bases unmatched to any gene: 13. CDR1 and CDR2 from the germline V gene are SGHTA and FQGNSA. The CDR3 covers 15 residues. DNA for the CDR3: TGTGCCAGCAGCACATACGGACAGGCTCCTGGTGGCTACACCTTC. It is translated as CASSTYGQAPGGYTF.

The J gene is TRBJ2-1, the V gene TRBV9; 8 bases match TRBD1. This CDR3 comprises 14 residues. J was trimmed by 7 bases and V by 4 bases; bases with no gene match: 7. Per the germline V gene, CDR1 is SGDLS and CDR2 is YYNGEE. This CDR3 reads CASSPRTGRNEQFF. The DNA for the CDR3 is TGTGCCAGCAGCCCCCGGACAGGGAGGAATGAGCAGTTCTTC.

CDR3 bases: TGTGCCAGCTCCCAAAGGGGGAAGGACTACGAGCAGTACTTC. Encoded protein: CASSQRGKDYEQYF. The chain carries TRBV5-4 and TRBJ2-7, with D possibly matching TRBD1 (6 bases). Germline V gene sequence: CDR1 SGHNT, CDR2 YYREEE (reference sequence). The CDR3 is 14 residues long. The germline V and J ends were trimmed by 7 bases and 3 bases, with 17 bases remaining between them.

The J gene is TRBJ2-1, the V gene TRBV9; 10 nucleotides align to TRBD2. The V segment lost 3 bases and the J segment 3 bases; nucleotides outside the gene matches: 3. CDR1 SGDLS and CDR2 YYNGEE come from the germline V gene. CDR3 length equals 15 residues. The CDR3 coding sequence is TGTGCCAGCAGCGAACTAGCGGGGAGCTACAATGAGCAGTTCTTC. Translating gives CASSELAGSYNEQFF.

The rearrangement joins TRBV5-4 to TRBJ1-2; maybe TRBD1 (6 bases). Germline V gene lookup returns CDR1 SGHNT and CDR2 YYREEE (reference sequence). The length of the CDR3 is 14 residues. V was clipped by 3 bases and J by 3 bases, with 12 bases between them. The DNA of the CDR3 is TGTGCCAGCAGCTCAGGGGTTGGCGACTATGGCTACACCTTC. Protein sequence: CASSSGVGDYGYTF.

The V call is TRBV4-1, the J call TRBJ2-7, with 16 positions matching TRBD2. After removal of 2 bases from V and 1 base from J, the junction contained 11 bases not matched to a gene. This CDR3 is 20 amino acids long. CDR1 and CDR2 (germline): MGHRA, YSYEKL. The CDR3 nucleotides are TGCGCCAGCAGCCAATCCCCGGGACTAGCGGGAGGGCACGGGTCCTACGAGCAGTACTTC. It is translated as CASSQSPGLAGGHGSYEQYF.

The CDR3 here is CASNRRGSDRGYGYTF. The CDR3 DNA reads as TGTGCCAGCAACCGGCGCGGATCGGACAGAGGCTATGGCTACACCTTC. The chain couples TRBV6-6 to TRBJ1-2, with D perhaps TRBD1 (6 bases). Germline assignment: CDR1 MNHNY and CDR2 SVGAGI (reference sequence). The CDR3 extends over 16 amino acids. V lost 7 bases and J 4 bases, leaving 22 bases between the germline ends.

This clone has only one observation. This sequence joins TRBV30 and TRBJ2-3, with TRBD2 matching over 13 bases. Germline trimming cut 0 bases from V and 8 bases from J; bases unmatched to any gene: 5. Germline lookup yields CDR1 GTSNPN and CDR2 SVGIG (reference sequence). CDR3 size: 15 residues. The CDR3 DNA reads as TGTGCCTGGAGTGTACTAGCGGGAGGGCCTGGTACGCAGTATTTT. This translates into CAWSVLAGGPGTQYF.

The chain links TRBV20-1 to TRBJ2-7, with D possibly being TRBD1 (5 bases). This CDR3 comprises 11 residues. The V gene lost 5 bases and the J gene lost 4 bases, with 9 bases spanning the gap. CDR1 is DFQATT and CDR2 is SNEGSKA in the germline V gene (reference sequence). In DNA, the CDR3 is TGCAGTGCTCCCAGGGAATACGAGCAGTACTTC. Protein sequence: CSAPREYEQYF.

The chain uses TRBV5-1 and TRBJ2-5; 7 bases match TRBD1. Germline assignment: CDR1 SGHRS and CDR2 YFSETQ. This CDR3 has 14 residues. Germline trimming cut 1 base from V and 3 bases from J; bases unmatched to any gene: 3. The CDR3 is CASSLRDSKETQYF. The DNA for the CDR3 is TGCGCCAGCAGCTTGAGGGACAGCAAAGAGACCCAGTACTTC.

The gene calls are TRBV19 and TRBJ2-3; 7 nucleotides match TRBD1. The junction had 7 bases not matched to a gene; V was cut back by 6 bases and J by 1 base. The CDR3 is 15 residues long. CDR1 is LNHDA and CDR2 is SQIVND in the germline V gene (reference sequence). The CDR3 loop reads CASRESTGGTDTQYF. CDR3 DNA sequence: TGTGCCAGTAGAGAATCTACAGGGGGCACAGATACGCAGTATTTT.

This clone has only one observation. The chain's CDR3 is CASSQAAEGSGYTF. CDR3 DNA: TGTGCCAGCAGCCAAGCGGCGGAGGGTAGTGGCTACACCTTC. The V and J genes are TRBV3-1 (or the pseudogene TRBV3-2) and TRBJ1-2, with no clear D. There are 14 residues in the CDR3. Germline V lookup: CDR1 LGHDT, CDR2 YNNKEL (reference sequence). The ends were cut back, 1 base at V and 7 bases at J, with 13 bases in the middle.

The CDR3 protein is CASSFPGQGAYEQYF. CDR3 in DNA: TGTGCCAGCAGCTTTCCGGGACAGGGGGCTTACGAGCAGTACTTC. The chain carries TRBV11-3 and TRBJ2-7; 12 nucleotides agree with TRBD1. J lost 4 bases, V lost 3 bases, and 4 bases had no gene match. This CDR3 has 15 amino acids. CDR1 and CDR2 (germline): SGHNT, YENEEA. Looking up the rest from reference TRBV11-3 and TRBJ2-7 gives the full variable domain: EAGVVQSPRYKIIEKKQPVAFWCNPISGHNTLYWYLQNLGQGPELLIRYENEEAVDDSQLPKDRFSAERLKGVDSTLKIQPAELGDSAVYLCASSFPGQGAYEQYFGPGTRLTVT.

V is TRBV5-1 and J is TRBJ1-2, with 10 bases matching TRBD1. Trimming cost V 3 bases and J 4 bases; bases outside gene matches: 9. Germline CDR1 and CDR2: SGHRS and YFSETQ. The CDR3 is 16 residues long. CDR3 in DNA: TGCGCCAGCAGCTCCGGGACAGGGGATTCCCTCTATGGCTACACCTTC. Protein product: CASSSGTGDSLYGYTF.

The rearrangement links TRBV7-2 to TRBJ2-1; weak D call: TRBD1 (5 bases). This CDR3 comprises 15 residues. Trimming took off 1 base at V and 3 bases at J, with 10 bases between the two ends. Germline V gene lookup returns CDR1 SGHTA and CDR2 FQGNSA. The CDR3, as DNA: TGTGCCAGCAGCTTAGACAGGAGCAACTACAATGAGCAGTTCTTC. Translated, it gives CASSLDRSNYNEQFF.